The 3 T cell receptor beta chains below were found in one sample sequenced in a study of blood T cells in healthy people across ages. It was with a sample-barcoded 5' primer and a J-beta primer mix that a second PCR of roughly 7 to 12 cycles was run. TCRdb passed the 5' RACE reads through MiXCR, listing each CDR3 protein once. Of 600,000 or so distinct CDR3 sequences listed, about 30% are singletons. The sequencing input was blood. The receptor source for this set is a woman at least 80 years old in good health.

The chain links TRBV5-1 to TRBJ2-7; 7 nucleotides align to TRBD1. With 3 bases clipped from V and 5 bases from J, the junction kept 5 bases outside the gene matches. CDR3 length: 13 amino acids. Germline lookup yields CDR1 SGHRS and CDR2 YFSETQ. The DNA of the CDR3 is TGCGCCAGCAGCTCTACAGGGGTTAACGAGCAGTACTTC. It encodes CASSSTGVNEQYF.

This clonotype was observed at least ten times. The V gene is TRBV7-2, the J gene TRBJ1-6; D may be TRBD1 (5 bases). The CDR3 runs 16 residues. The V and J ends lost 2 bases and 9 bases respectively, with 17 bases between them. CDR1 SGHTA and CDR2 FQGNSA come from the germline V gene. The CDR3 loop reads CASSLPGPWGFSPLHF. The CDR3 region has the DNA TGTGCCAGCAGCTTACCGGGGCCATGGGGATTTTCACCCCTCCACTTT.

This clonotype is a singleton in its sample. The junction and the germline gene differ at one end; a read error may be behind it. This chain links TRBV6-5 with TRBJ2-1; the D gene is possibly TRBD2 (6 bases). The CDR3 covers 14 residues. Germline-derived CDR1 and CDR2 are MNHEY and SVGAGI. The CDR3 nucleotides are TGTGCCGGCAGCTGGGACGGGGGTTACAATGAGCAGTTCTTC. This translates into CAGSWDGGYNEQFF.